The sequence of this T cell receptor (beta chain) was determined in a study of T cell repertoires in cytomegalovirus infection. Background on the study: A matching HLA type, together with CMV infection, was signaled by public TCR beta signatures.

Study-level findings and limits: HLA-C-restricted CMV-specific TCR beta clonotypes were dominant in the ex vivo response.

Concerning this clonotype itself: The antigen remains unidentified.

TCRdb independently ran MiXCR on the reads; one entry per CDR3 protein. This table holds fewer than 900,000 distinct CDR3 sequences, 25% to 35% found once. The CDR3 has 13 amino acids. Per the germline V gene, CDR1 is LNHDA and CDR2 is SQIVND (reference sequence). V was shortened by 5 bases and J by 7 bases, with 12 bases between the two germline ends. Material: cultured CD8+ T cells from PBMCs, obtained from culture after CMV antigen stimulation. The rearrangement joins TRBV19 to TRBJ1-5; D uncertain. The sequence derives from a human donor in good health (CMV status not recorded). Some clones in this sample may be carry-over from other donors' samples. In nucleotides, the CDR3 is TGTGCCAGTAGTTCCGGCCTTTGGCAGCCCCAGCATTTT. Its protein is CASSSGLWQPQHF.